This T cell receptor (beta chain) was found in a study of blood T cell repertoires in COVID-19. There are 14 residues in the CDR3. Germline V lookup: CDR1 MNHEY, CDR2 SVGAGI. The trim removed 6 bases at V and 4 bases at J, leaving 5 bases unmatched. How the authors handled the data: Researchers report that nucleated cell counts were estimated from reference gene primer amplification. Clones were sequenced by immunoSEQ multiplex PCR, and TCRdb holds only the in-frame ones, with some missing. V, J and clone size were drawn from that table, and D and trimming were deduced from the DNA. The sample has approximately 250,000 clones; more than 85% are singletons.

The J gene is TRBJ1-5, the V gene TRBV6-5; 8 bases align to TRBD1. The origin of this receptor is a man aged 35-49 years who had been exposed to COVID-19. The sample taken for sequencing was PBMCs or T cells enriched from blood (not recorded which). CDR3 residues: CASRLTGVNQPQHF. In DNA, the CDR3 is TGTGCCAGCAGGCTGACAGGGGTTAATCAGCCCCAGCATTTT.